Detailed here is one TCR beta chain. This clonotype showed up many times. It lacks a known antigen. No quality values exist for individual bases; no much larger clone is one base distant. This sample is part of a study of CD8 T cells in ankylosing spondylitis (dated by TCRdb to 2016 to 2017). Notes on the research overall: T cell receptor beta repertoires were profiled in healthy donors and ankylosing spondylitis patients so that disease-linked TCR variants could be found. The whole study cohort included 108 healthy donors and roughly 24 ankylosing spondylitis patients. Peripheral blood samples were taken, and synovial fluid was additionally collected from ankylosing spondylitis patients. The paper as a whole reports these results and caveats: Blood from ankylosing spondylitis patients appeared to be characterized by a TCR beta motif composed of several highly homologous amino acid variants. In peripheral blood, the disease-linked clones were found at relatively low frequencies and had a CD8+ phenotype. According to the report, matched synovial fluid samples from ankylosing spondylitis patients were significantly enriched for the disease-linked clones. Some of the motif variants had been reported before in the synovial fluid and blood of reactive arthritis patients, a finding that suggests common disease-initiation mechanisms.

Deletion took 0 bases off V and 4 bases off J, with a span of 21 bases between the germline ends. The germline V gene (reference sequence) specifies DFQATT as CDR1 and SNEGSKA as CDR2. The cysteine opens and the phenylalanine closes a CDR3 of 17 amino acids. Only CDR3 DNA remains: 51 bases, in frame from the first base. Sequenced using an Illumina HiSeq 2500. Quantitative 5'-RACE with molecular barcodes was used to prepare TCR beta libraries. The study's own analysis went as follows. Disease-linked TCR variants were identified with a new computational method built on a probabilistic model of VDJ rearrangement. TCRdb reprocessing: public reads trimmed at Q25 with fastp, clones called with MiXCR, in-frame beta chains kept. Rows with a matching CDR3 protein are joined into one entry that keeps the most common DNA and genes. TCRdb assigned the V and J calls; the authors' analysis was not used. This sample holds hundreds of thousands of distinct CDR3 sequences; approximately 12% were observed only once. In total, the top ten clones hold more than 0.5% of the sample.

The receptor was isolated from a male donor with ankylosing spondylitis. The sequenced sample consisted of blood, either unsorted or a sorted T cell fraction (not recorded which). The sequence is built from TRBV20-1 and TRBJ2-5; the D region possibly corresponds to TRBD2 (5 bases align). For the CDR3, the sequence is CSARDYLRVLGGETQYF. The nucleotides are TGCAGTGCTAGAGACTACCTCCGGGTCCTAGGAGGAGAGACCCAGTACTTC.